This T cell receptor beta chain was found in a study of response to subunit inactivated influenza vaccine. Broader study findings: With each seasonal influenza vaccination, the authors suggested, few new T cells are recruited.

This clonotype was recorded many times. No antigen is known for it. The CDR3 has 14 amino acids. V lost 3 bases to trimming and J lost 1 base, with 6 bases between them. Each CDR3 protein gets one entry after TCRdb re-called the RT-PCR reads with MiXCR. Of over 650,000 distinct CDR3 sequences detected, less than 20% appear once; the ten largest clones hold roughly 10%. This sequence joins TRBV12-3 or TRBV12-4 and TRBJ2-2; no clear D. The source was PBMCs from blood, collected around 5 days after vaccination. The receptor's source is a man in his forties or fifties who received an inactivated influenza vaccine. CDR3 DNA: TGTGCCAGCAGTTTCCGGCAGAACACCGGGGAGCTGTTTTTT. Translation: CASSFRQNTGELFF.